One T cell receptor beta chain is described in this entry. The antigen it recognizes is unknown. Base qualities are missing; no much larger clone stands one base away. This entry comes from a study of blood T cell repertoires in COVID-19 (dated by TCRdb to 2020 to 2022). Broadly, across the study: Collaborator samples came from the United States, Italy and Spain and covered acute and convalescent phases of COVID-19. The sample metadata nearly always contained a de-identified subject ID, COVID-19 status, age in years and sex. Samples came from the ongoing ImmuneRACE study (first 160 participants) plus 1,254 subjects from 6 global collaborators. The repertoires were released in a freely available public database intended as a resource for research on the immune response to SARS-CoV-2. Where available, HLA class I and class II types were taken from metadata supplied by the sample provider and were not determined by assay-based typing. The dataset comprised deeply sampled blood TCRbeta repertoires from subjects exposed to, actively infected with, or recovered from COVID-19. The prospective study material was composed of cDNA or gDNA derived from T cells, B-cell-depleted T cells, or PBMCs.

CDR3 length: 16 amino acids, cysteine to phenylalanine. Only CDR3 DNA is held: 48 bases, read in frame from base 1. V is shortened by 5 bases, J by 4 bases, and the region joining them spans 21 bases. Via the germline V gene, CDR1 is SGHDT and CDR2 YYEEEE. A second Seattle source provided samples from volunteer blood donors who had recovered from COVID-19. The collaborating institutions used their own protocols to collect whole blood in K2EDTA tubes. For TCRbeta analysis, collaborators shipped samples as frozen whole blood, isolated PBMCs, or DNA extracted from either of those sample types. Summary of the overall study and its limitations: How much clinical and demographic metadata was included differed by source and by participant, and the metadata was provided uncurated.

TCRbeta CDR3 regions were amplified from genomic DNA by means of the immunoSEQ Assay, a bias-controlled multiplex PCR. Regarding the original processing steps: Nucleated cell counts per sample were estimated from amplification of reference gene primers within the assay. To quantify the absolute abundance of each unique TCRbeta CDR3 rearrangement, sequence reads were collapsed and filtered. For each sample, productive Simpson clonality was calculated as the square root of Simpson's diversity index over productive rearrangements. TCRdb mirrors the immuneACCESS table, restricted to in-frame sequences. Some clones are absent from its copies; in checked studies, under half trace to an unresolved V gene, and the reason for the others is unknown. The DNA gave D and trimming, while V, J and clone size come from that table. This sample holds 250,000 to 350,000 clones; around 88% were observed only once. 5.5% to 7% of the sample comes from the top ten.

This chain is built from TRBV5-6 and TRBJ1-2; TRBD1 is perhaps the D gene, given 5 matching bases. The material sequenced was peripheral blood. The TCR sequence derives from a woman aged 25 to 45 who had recovered from COVID-19. CDR3 sequence: CASSSRTDRALYGYTF. The DNA sequence is given as TGTGCCAGCAGTTCTCGAACCGACAGAGCCCTCTATGGCTACACCTTC.